What follows is one T cell receptor (beta chain) and its context. Its antigen is still unknown. No quality values exist for individual bases; no much larger clone is one base distant. V is reduced by 4 bases and J by 9 bases, leaving a spacing of 25 bases between them. Taken from the germline V gene (reference sequence), the CDR1 and CDR2 loops are MNHEY and SMNVEV. CDR3 length: 17 amino acids, cysteine to phenylalanine. CDR3 DNA is the only sequence kept; it has 51 bases, read in frame from the first base. These data are taken from a study of T cell repertoires in cytomegalovirus infection (dated by TCRdb to the late 2010s). For context, the study as a whole: Alongside well-studied HLA-B-restricted epitopes, the peptide stimulations were aimed at recently identified HLA-C-restricted CMV epitopes, whose presentation resists viral immunomodulation. The HLA type of each donor mattered for the analysis, because public TCR beta signatures pointed to carriage of CMV infection along with the matching HLA type. Beyond this particular receptor, the publication reports: The ex vivo response was dominated by HLA-C-restricted CMV-specific TCR beta clonotypes, which also provided the single most frequent clonotype in two of eight donors. In both this cohort and an independent cohort of some 380 donors, the cumulative frequency of public TCR beta family members distinguished carriers of CMV infection plus the relevant HLA type.

The sequencer was an Illumina HiSeq 1500. Using fastp trimming at Q25 and MiXCR clonotype assembly, TCRdb reanalyzed the public sequencing data and kept in-frame beta chains. Every CDR3 protein is listed once, alongside the most common genes and DNA of its rows. This sample gives roughly 570,000 distinct CDR3 sequences in total; almost 40% of them show up just once. The ten largest clones take up 48% of the sample. The sample's treatment or condition label, in plain terms: in vitro stimulation with specific CMV peptide epitopes to enrich CMV-specific T cells. The chain joins TRBV27 to TRBJ1-3; no D segment can be confidently identified. Material: cultured PBMCs, obtained from culture after CMV antigen stimulation. The TCR was taken from a human donor in good health (CMV status not recorded). Some clones in this sample may be carry-over from other donors' samples. CDR3 protein: CASSSFPDRGITGTIYF. The DNA sequence reads TGTGCCAGCAGTTCGTTCCCCGACCGAGGGATAACCGGCACCATATATTTT.